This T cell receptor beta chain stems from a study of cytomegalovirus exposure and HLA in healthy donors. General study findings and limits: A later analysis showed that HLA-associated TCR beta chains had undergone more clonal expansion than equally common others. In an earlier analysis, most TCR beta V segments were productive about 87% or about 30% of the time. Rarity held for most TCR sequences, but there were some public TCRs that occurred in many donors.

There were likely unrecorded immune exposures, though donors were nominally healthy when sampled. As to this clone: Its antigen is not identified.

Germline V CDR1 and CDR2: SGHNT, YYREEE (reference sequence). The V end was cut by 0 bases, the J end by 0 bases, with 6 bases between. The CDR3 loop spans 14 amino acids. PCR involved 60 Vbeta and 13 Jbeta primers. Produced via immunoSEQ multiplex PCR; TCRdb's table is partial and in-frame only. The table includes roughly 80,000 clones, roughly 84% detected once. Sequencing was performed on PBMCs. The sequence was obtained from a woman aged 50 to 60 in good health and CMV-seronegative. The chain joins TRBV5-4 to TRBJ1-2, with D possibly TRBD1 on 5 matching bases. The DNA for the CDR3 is TGTGCCAGCAGCTTGGCAGGGCCTAACTATGGCTACACCTTC. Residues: CASSLAGPNYGYTF.